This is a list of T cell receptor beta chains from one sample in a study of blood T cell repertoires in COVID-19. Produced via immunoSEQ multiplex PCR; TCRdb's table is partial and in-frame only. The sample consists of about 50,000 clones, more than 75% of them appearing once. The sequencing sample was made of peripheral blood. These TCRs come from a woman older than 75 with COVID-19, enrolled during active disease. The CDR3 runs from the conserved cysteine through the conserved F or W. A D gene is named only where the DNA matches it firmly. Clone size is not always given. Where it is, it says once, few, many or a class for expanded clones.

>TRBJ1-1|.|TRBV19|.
CASSPWTDMNTEAFF
TGTGCCAGTAGTCCATGGACAGACATGAACACTGAAGCTTTCTTT
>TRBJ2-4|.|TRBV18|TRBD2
CASSPGWVTGGPEDIQYF
TGTGCCAGCTCACCCGGATGGGTGACGGGAGGGCCGGAGGACATTCAGTACTTC
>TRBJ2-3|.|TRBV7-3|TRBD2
CASSLVSSGGTDTQYF
TGTGCCAGCAGCTTAGTGTCTAGCGGGGGGACAGATACGCAGTATTTT
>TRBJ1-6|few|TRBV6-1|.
CASSEAAMRESPLHF
TGTGCCAGCAGTGAAGCGGCGATGAGGGAATCACCCCTCCACTTT
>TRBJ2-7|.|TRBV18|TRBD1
CASSPQGQGIGEQYF
TGTGCCAGCTCACCACAGGGACAGGGTATAGGCGAGCAGTACTTC
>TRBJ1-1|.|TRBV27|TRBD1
CASNPYQGVIAEAFF
TGTGCCAGCAATCCCTACCAGGGGGTTATCGCTGAAGCTTTCTTT
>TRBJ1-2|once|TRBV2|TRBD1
CASSAERGPNYGYTF
TGTGCCAGCAGTGCGGAGAGGGGGCCCAACTATGGCTACACCTTC
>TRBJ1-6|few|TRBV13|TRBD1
CASSLRTGGSPLHF
TGTGCCAGCAGCTTAAGGACAGGGGGTTCACCCCTCCACTTT
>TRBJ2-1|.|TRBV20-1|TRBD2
CSASRAGKYNEQFF
TGCAGTGCTAGTAGAGCGGGGAAGTACAATGAGCAGTTCTTC
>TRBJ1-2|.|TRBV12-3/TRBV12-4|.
CASRISRDTGYTF
TGTGCCAGCAGGATCTCCCGGGACACCGGCTACACCTTC
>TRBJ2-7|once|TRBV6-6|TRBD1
CASSHTPGTVLYEQYF
TGTGCCAGCAGCCACACCCCCGGGACAGTCCTCTACGAGCAGTACTTC
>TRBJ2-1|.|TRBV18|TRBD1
CASSPRTGPLSYNEQFF
TGTGCCAGCTCACCCAGGACAGGACCACTCTCCTACAATGAGCAGTTCTTC
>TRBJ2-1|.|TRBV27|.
CASSLAGGLVNEQFF
TGTGCCAGCAGTCTCGCCGGGGGTTTGGTAAATGAGCAGTTCTTC
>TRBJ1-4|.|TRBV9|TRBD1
CASSVSSGQNEKLFF
TGTGCCAGCAGCGTCTCCTCGGGACAGAATGAAAAACTGTTTTTT
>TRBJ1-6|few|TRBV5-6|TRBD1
CASSLLTGSNSPLHF
TGTGCCAGCAGCTTACTGACAGGGTCTAATTCACCCCTCCACTTT
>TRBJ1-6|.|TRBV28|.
CASSFRPLHF
TGTGCCAGCAGTTTTAGACCCCTCCACTTT
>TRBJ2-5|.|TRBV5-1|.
CATKAPGLETQYF
TGCGCCACCAAGGCACCAGGGCTGGAGACCCAGTACTTC
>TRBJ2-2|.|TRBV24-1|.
CATSDPTGNTGELFF
TGTGCCACCAGTGACCCGACAGGGAACACCGGGGAGCTGTTTTTT
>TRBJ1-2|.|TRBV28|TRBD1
CASSFFGTGGDYGYTF
TGTGCCAGCAGTTTTTTCGGGACAGGGGGCGACTATGGCTACACCTTC